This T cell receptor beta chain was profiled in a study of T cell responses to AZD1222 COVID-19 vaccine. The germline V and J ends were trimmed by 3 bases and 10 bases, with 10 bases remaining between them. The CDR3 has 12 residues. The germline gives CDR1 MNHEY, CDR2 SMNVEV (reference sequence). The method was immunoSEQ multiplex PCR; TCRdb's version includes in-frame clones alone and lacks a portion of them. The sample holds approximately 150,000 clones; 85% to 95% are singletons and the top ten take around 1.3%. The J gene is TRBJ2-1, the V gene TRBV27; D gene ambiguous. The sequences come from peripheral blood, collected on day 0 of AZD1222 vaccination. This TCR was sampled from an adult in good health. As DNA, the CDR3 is TGTGCCAGCAGTTTTTCTTCGCGGGAGCAGTTCTTC. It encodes CASSFSSREQFF.